These 29 T cell receptor beta chains were all obtained from the same sample, sequenced in a study of cytomegalovirus exposure and HLA in healthy donors. PCR amplification relied on 60 Vbeta primers (plus 13 Jbeta primers). Some clones are missing from TCRdb's copy, which holds only in-frame ones; the method was immunoSEQ multiplex PCR. The table includes 110,000 to 150,000 clones, around 70% detected once. The sequenced sample was PBMCs. All receptors come from a woman between 25 and 40 years old in good health and CMV-seronegative.

A few counts support this clone. This chain uses TRBV18 with TRBJ1-1; D gene ambiguous. This CDR3 spans 13 amino acids. Germline V gene sequence: CDR1 KGHSH, CDR2 LQKENI. V gave up 3 bases and J gave up 5 bases, with 10 bases separating them. The CDR3 region has the DNA TGTGCCAGCTCACCGACTAGGGATACTGAAGCTTTCTTT. This gives the protein CASSPTRDTEAFF.

CDR3 region: CASSRDPGLETQYF. The CDR3 bases are TGCGCCAGCAGTCGAGATCCAGGGTTAGAGACCCAGTACTTC. The V and J genes are TRBV23-1 and TRBJ2-5; TRBD1 might be the D (5 bases). TRBV23-1 carries the ORF label, with uncertain function. The CDR3 has 14 amino acids. The V gene lost 4 bases and the J gene lost 4 bases, with 13 bases spanning the gap.

CDR3 amino acids: CASSSDSGGYTQYF. For the CDR3, the DNA is TGCGCCAGCAGCTCAGATTCCGGGGGGTATACGCAGTATTTT. This sequence joins TRBV5-1 and TRBJ2-3, with TRBD2 matching over 7 bases. J gave up 7 bases and V 3 bases, and 8 bases lay outside the gene matches. Germline V CDR1 and CDR2: SGHRS, YFSETQ. The CDR3 spans 14 residues.

The chain employs TRBV5-1 and TRBJ2-2; no firm D call. The CDR3 consists of 13 residues. V lost 0 bases and J lost 5, with 5 bases in between. CDR1 is SGHRS and CDR2 is YFSETQ in the germline V gene. The chain's CDR3 is CASSLAQTGELFF. The CDR3 coding sequence is TGCGCCAGCAGCTTGGCCCAGACCGGGGAGCTGTTTTTT.

This clone was seen just once. The chain is built from TRBV5-1 and TRBJ1-4; D gene uncertain. The CDR3 consists of 14 residues. The V gene's germline CDR1 is SGHRS and CDR2 YFSETQ. Trimming stripped 0 bases from V and 8 bases from J, with 11 bases between. The CDR3 nucleotides are TGCGCCAGCAGCTTGGGTCAGATTGGCGAAAAACTGTTTTTT. It translates to CASSLGQIGEKLFF. The full variable domain, in which reference TRBV5-1 and TRBJ1-4 provide the parts outside the CDR3, is KAGVTQTPRYLIKTRGQQVTLSCSPISGHRSVSWYQQTPGQGLQFLFEYFSETQRNKGNFPGRFSGRQFSNSRSEMNVSTLELGDSALYLCASSLGQIGEKLFFGSGTQLSVL.

The rearrangement joins TRBV18 to TRBJ1-1, with 11 bases fitting TRBD1. The CDR3 contains 14 residues. The V segment lost 2 bases and the J segment 10 bases; nucleotides outside the gene matches: 6. Germline V gives CDR1 KGHSH, CDR2 LQKENI. The CDR3 here is CASSPGQGAGAAFF. CDR3 nucleotides: TGTGCCAGCTCACCAGGACAGGGGGCGGGGGCAGCTTTCTTT.

This chain joins TRBV5-1 and TRBJ1-5; 8 positions agree with TRBD1. Germline assignment: CDR1 SGHRS and CDR2 YFSETQ. Losses at the gene ends were 1 base for V and 0 bases for J; bases not matched to a gene: 18. The CDR3 extends over 21 amino acids. CDR3: CASSLLWGGDRRGSSNQPQHF. The CDR3 coding sequence is TGCGCCAGCAGCTTGCTTTGGGGGGGGGACAGGCGGGGAAGTAGCAATCAGCCCCAGCATTTT. Complete variable domain (other parts from reference TRBV5-1 and TRBJ1-5): KAGVTQTPRYLIKTRGQQVTLSCSPISGHRSVSWYQQTPGQGLQFLFEYFSETQRNKGNFPGRFSGRQFSNSRSEMNVSTLELGDSALYLCASSLLWGGDRRGSSNQPQHFGDGTRLSIL.

The CDR3 loop is CASTRSSGSYNEQFF. CDR3 coding DNA: TGTGCCAGCACAAGGAGCAGCGGGAGCTACAATGAGCAGTTCTTC. The chain recombines TRBV6-6 with TRBJ2-1; 8 positions agree with TRBD2. Trimming at V came to 7 bases and at J to 3 bases, leaving 8 bases not matched to a gene. Per the germline V gene, CDR1 is MNHNY and CDR2 is SVGAGI (reference sequence). There are 15 residues in the CDR3.

The V call is TRBV4-1, the J call TRBJ2-1, with D perhaps TRBD2 (5 bases). Between the trimmed V and J ends, which lost 6 bases and 4 bases, there was a span of 19 bases. CDR1 is MGHRA and CDR2 is YSYEKL in the germline V gene. CDR3 length equals 16 residues. CDR3 DNA sequence: TGCGCCAGCAGTCTTAGCGAGGGCCGCCAGTACAATGAGCAGTTCTTC. As protein: CASSLSEGRQYNEQFF.

This chain uses TRBV5-4 with TRBJ2-3, with 8 bases lining up with TRBD2. V lost 6 bases, J lost 0 bases, and 6 bases stayed unmatched. Germline values: CDR1 SGHNT, CDR2 YYREEE (reference sequence). The CDR3 runs 15 residues. CDR3 in DNA: TGTGCCAGCACCGACCGGGGGGGTAGCACAGATACGCAGTATTTT. Its translation: CASTDRGGSTDTQYF.

The rearrangement links TRBV7-9 to TRBJ2-7; TRBD2 is a possible D gene (6 bases). Germline CDR1 reads SEHNR; CDR2 reads FQNEAQ (reference sequence). The ends were cut back, 4 bases at V and 6 bases at J, with 16 bases in the middle. This CDR3 contains 14 residues. The CDR3 reads CASSSQTSFGEQYF. CDR3 bases: TGTGCCAGCAGCTCACAGACTAGTTTTGGCGAGCAGTACTTC.

Regarding this clone: The junction departs from the called germline gene at one end, perhaps through a read error. The V gene is TRBV7-9, the J gene TRBJ2-5; D perhaps matches TRBD1 (6 bases). Germline CDR1 reads SEHNR; CDR2 reads FQNEAQ (reference sequence). The CDR3 has 13 residues. CDR3 region: CASSRTPGRAGDF. The CDR3 DNA reads as TGTGCCAGCAGCAGGACACCGGGACGCGCAGGGGACTTC.

The V gene is TRBV30, the J gene TRBJ1-6; weak D call: TRBD1 (5 bases). The CDR3 is 16 amino acids. Trimming removed 0 bases at V and 8 bases at J, with 17 bases between. Germline values: CDR1 GTSNPN, CDR2 SVGIG (reference sequence). Here the CDR3 DNA reads TGTGCCTGGAGTGTATTTTCTCCGGGAGGGGATTCACCCCTCCACTTT. Encoded protein: CAWSVFSPGGDSPLHF.

The chain recombines TRBV5-1 with TRBJ1-3, with 10 bases identical to TRBD1. V dropped 0 bases and J dropped 2; count of bases not matched to a gene: 2. Germline values: CDR1 SGHRS, CDR2 YFSETQ. This CDR3 has 16 residues. CDR3 sequence: CASSLAGTGAGNTIYF. The CDR3 DNA reads TGCGCCAGCAGCTTGGCAGGGACAGGGGCTGGAAACACCATATATTTT. Supplemented by reference TRBV5-1 and TRBJ1-3, the full variable domain reads KAGVTQTPRYLIKTRGQQVTLSCSPISGHRSVSWYQQTPGQGLQFLFEYFSETQRNKGNFPGRFSGRQFSNSRSEMNVSTLELGDSALYLCASSLAGTGAGNTIYFGEGSWLTVV.

The V and J genes are TRBV6-6 and TRBJ2-7; 9 bases agree with TRBD1. This CDR3 is 13 amino acids long. Germline V gives CDR1 MNHNY, CDR2 SVGAGI (reference sequence). V shed 0 bases, J shed 6 bases, and the junction held 0 bases outside the gene matches. The CDR3, as DNA: TGTGCCAGCAGTTACTCGACAGGGGGCGAGCAGTACGTC. Translating gives CASSYSTGGEQYV.

The chain joins TRBV2 to TRBJ1-2, with 8 bases identical to TRBD1. Unmatched junction bases numbered 3, after V lost 6 bases and J lost 0 bases. The CDR3 has 14 residues. CDR1 is SNHLY and CDR2 is FYNNEI in the germline V gene. CDR3 residues: CASSGQGANYGYTF. Here the CDR3 DNA reads TGTGCCAGCAGCGGACAGGGAGCTAACTATGGCTACACCTTC.

The J gene is TRBJ2-5, the V gene TRBV28; 9 bases align to TRBD2. The CDR3 length is 15 residues. In germline, CDR1 is MDHEN, CDR2 SYDVKM. V was pared by 5 bases and J by 4 bases, with 8 bases of the junction left unmatched. CDR3 DNA sequence: TGTGCCAGCAGTACGTCTAGCGGGAAAGGAGAGACCCAGTACTTC. This sequence encodes CASSTSSGKGETQYF.

This clone was recorded a few times. CDR3 nucleotide sequence: TGTGCCAGCATTGGGGCTTTGAGTACAGATACGCAGTATTTT. Protein sequence: CASIGALSTDTQYF. This chain connects TRBV25-1 to TRBJ2-3; perhaps TRBD1 as D (5 bases). Germline CDR1 and CDR2: MGHDK and SYGVNS. V shed 7 bases and J shed 3 bases, with 14 bases lying between them. The length of the CDR3 is 14 residues.

The chain combines TRBV5-1 with TRBJ2-3; D may be TRBD1 (5 bases). Germline V gene data show CDR1 as SGHRS and CDR2 as YFSETQ. V lost 5 bases, J lost 1 base, and 11 bases lay in between. CDR3 length: 14 residues. For the CDR3, the DNA is TGCGCCAGCAGAAAAGAAGGGGGCACAGATACGCAGTATTTT. Translation: CASRKEGGTDTQYF.

The rearrangement joins TRBV2 to TRBJ1-1; TRBD1 agrees at 9 bases. The CDR3 totals 13 residues. From germline, CDR1 is SNHLY and CDR2 FYNNEI. The V and J ends lost 6 bases and 5 bases, in that order; junction bases with no gene match: 4. The CDR3 loop is CASRGQGWTEAFF. CDR3 in DNA: TGTGCCAGCAGAGGACAGGGGTGGACTGAAGCTTTCTTT. Filled out from reference TRBV2 and TRBJ1-1, the complete variable domain reads EPEVTQTPSHQVTQMGQEVILRCVPISNHLYFYWYRQILGQKVEFLVSFYNNEISEKSEIFDDQFSVERPDGSNFTLKIRSTKLEDSAMYFCASRGQGWTEAFFGQGTRLTVV.

The chain links TRBV6-1 to TRBJ2-4; 8 bases map to TRBD2. This CDR3 spans 16 amino acids. Germline CDR1 MNHNS, CDR2 SASEGT. The V and J ends lost 0 bases and 4 bases, in that order; junction bases with no gene match: 5. CDR3 nucleotides: TGTGCCAGCAGTGAAGCTGGCGGGGGGCCAAAAAACATTCAGTACTTC. As protein: CASSEAGGGPKNIQYF.

The CDR3 spells CASSLGGQYAQPQHF. Written as DNA, the CDR3 is TGTGCCAGCAGCTTAGGGGGACAGTATGCCCAGCCCCAGCATTTT. The chain is built from TRBV11-2 and TRBJ1-5; 7 bases agree with TRBD1. J gave up 7 bases and V 1 base, and 7 bases lay outside the gene matches. The CDR3 is made up of 15 amino acids. Germline V gives CDR1 SGHAT, CDR2 FQNNGV.

This sequence joins TRBV7-2 and TRBJ2-1; 9 positions agree with TRBD2. The CDR3 contains 15 residues. The V gene's germline CDR1 is SGHTA and CDR2 FQGNSA. J gave up 4 bases and V 5 bases, and 6 bases lay outside the gene matches. CDR3 DNA: TGTGCCAGCAGCCCAAGGACTAGCGAGTACAATGAGCAGTTCTTC. It encodes CASSPRTSEYNEQFF.

This clone was counted only a few times. V gene TRBV6-5 combines with J gene TRBJ1-6; D unresolved. V lost 6 bases and J lost 7, with 13 bases in between. The CDR3 totals 14 residues. CDR1 is MNHEY, CDR2 SVGAGI, per germline. The CDR3 sequence: CASRAEGYNSPLHF. The CDR3 nucleotides are TGTGCCAGCAGGGCGGAGGGTTACAATTCACCCCTCCACTTT.

This chain connects TRBV27 to TRBJ2-3; weak D call: TRBD2 (6 bases). V was shortened by 5 bases and J by 4 bases, with 16 bases between the two germline ends. The germline V gene has CDR1 MNHEY and CDR2 SMNVEV (reference sequence). The CDR3 has 15 residues. The CDR3 DNA reads as TGTGCCAGCAGTCTCCGGGCTAGCGTCCCAGATACGCAGTATTTT. Translated, it gives CASSLRASVPDTQYF.

This clone was detected a few times. The chain employs TRBV7-2 and TRBJ2-2; 7 bases are shared with TRBD2. In germline, CDR1 is SGHTA, CDR2 FQGNSA. V trimming: 3 bases; J trimming: 5 bases; junction bases outside the gene matches: 9. This CDR3 is 16 amino acids long. The CDR3 nucleotides are TGTGCCAGCAGCTTCCGTCCGAGCGGGGTAACCGGGGAGCTGTTTTTT. Protein product: CASSFRPSGVTGELFF. The entire variable domain, with the rest obtained from reference TRBV7-2 and TRBJ2-2, is as follows: GAGVSQSPSNKVTEKGKDVELRCDPISGHTALYWYRQSLGQGLEFLIYFQGNSAPDKSGLPSDRFSAERTGGSVSTLTIQRTQQEDSAVYLCASSFRPSGVTGELFFGEGSRLTVL.

CDR3 DNA sequence: TGTGCCAGCAGTGAACGGAGTGGGAATGAGCAGTTCTTC. Amino acids: CASSERSGNEQFF. This chain joins TRBV6-1 and TRBJ2-1; D is unclear. V gave up 2 bases and J gave up 7 bases, with 9 bases separating them. The CDR3 spans 13 residues. Germline V CDR1 and CDR2: MNHNS, SASEGT.

The chain carries TRBV19 and TRBJ2-3, with 11 bases fitting TRBD1. Trimming cost V 8 bases and J 3 bases; bases outside gene matches: 1. CDR3 length equals 13 residues. The germline CDR1 and CDR2 sequences are LNHDA and SQIVND (reference sequence). This chain's CDR3 is CASRDRGTDTQYF. In nucleotides, the CDR3 is TGTGCCAGTCGGGACAGGGGGACAGATACGCAGTATTTT.

V gene TRBV6-6 combines with J gene TRBJ1-2; 9 nucleotides line up with TRBD1. Trimming at V came to 5 bases and at J to 11 bases, leaving 6 bases not matched to a gene. The CDR3 runs to 12 residues. In germline, CDR1 is MNHNY, CDR2 SVGAGI (reference sequence). The CDR3: CASSPGTGLYTF. The CDR3 DNA reads as TGTGCCAGCAGTCCGGGGACAGGGTTGTACACCTTC.